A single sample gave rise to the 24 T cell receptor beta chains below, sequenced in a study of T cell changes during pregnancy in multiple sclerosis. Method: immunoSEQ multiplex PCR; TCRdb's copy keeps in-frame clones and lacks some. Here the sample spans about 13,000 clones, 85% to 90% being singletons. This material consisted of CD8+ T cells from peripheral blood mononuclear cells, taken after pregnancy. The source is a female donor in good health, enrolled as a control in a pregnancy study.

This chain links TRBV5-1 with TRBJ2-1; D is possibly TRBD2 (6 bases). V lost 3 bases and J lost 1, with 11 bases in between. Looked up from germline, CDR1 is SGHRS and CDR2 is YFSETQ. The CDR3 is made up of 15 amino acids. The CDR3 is CASSSSSDSYNEQFF. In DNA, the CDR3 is TGCGCCAGCAGCTCCTCTAGCGATTCCTACAATGAGCAGTTCTTC.

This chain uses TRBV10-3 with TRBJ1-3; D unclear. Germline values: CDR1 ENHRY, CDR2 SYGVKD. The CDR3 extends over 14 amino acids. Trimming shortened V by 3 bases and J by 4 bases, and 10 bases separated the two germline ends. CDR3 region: CAISDPVSGNTIYF. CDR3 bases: TGTGCCATCAGTGACCCCGTTTCGGGAAACACCATATATTTT.

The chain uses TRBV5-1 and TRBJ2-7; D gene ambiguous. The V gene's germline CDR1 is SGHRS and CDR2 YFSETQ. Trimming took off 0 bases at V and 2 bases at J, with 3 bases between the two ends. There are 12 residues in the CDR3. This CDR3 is CASSLGAYEQYF. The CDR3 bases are TGCGCCAGCAGCTTGGGAGCCTACGAGCAGTACTTC.

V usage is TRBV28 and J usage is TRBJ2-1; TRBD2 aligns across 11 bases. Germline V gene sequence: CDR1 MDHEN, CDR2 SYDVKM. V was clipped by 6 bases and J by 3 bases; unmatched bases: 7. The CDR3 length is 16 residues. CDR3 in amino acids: CASSLKTSGDYNEQFF. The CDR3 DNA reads TGTGCCAGCAGCTTGAAGACTAGCGGGGACTACAATGAGCAGTTCTTC.

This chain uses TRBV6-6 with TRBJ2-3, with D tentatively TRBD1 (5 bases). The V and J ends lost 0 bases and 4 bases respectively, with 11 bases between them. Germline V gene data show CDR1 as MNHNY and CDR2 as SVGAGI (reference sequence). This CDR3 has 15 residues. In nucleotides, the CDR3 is TGTGCCAGCAGTTACTCCCAGTGGGGCGCAGATACGCAGTATTTT. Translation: CASSYSQWGADTQYF.

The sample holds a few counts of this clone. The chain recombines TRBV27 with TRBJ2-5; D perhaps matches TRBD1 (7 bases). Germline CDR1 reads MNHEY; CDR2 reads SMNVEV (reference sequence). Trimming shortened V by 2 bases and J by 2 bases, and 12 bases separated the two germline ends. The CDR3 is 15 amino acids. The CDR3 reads CASSLEGGQQETQYF. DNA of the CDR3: TGTGCCAGCAGTTTAGAGGGGGGACAGCAAGAGACCCAGTACTTC.

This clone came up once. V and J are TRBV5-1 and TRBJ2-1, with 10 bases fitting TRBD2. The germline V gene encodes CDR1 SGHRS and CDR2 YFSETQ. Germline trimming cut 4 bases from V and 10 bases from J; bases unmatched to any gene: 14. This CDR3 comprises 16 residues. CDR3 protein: CASSRDLAGEPREQFF. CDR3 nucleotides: TGCGCCAGCAGCAGAGATCTAGCGGGGGAACCCCGAGAGCAGTTCTTC.

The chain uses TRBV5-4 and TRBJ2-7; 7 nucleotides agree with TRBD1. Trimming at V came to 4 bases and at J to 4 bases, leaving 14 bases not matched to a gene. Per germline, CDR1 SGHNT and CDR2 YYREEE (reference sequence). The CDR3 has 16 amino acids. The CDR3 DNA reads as TGTGCCAGCAGCCCACGGATAGGGACAGCTAGATACGAGCAGTACTTC. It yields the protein CASSPRIGTARYEQYF.

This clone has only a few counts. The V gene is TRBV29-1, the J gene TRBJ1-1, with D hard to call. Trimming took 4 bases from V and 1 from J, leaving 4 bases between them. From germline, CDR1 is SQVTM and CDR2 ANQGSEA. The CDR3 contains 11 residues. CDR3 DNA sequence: TGCAGCGTTGCCTCGAACACTGAAGCTTTCTTT. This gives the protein CSVASNTEAFF.

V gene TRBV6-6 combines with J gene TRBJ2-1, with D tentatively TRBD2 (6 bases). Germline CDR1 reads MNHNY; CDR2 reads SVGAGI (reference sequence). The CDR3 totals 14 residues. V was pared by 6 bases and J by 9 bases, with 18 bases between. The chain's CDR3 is CASSLQTSFTEQFF. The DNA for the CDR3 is TGTGCCAGCAGCCTACAGACTAGTTTTACTGAGCAGTTCTTC.

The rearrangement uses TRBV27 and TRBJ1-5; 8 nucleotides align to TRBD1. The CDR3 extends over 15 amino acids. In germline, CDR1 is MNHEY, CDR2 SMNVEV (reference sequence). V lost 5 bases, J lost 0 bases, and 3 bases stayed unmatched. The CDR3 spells CASSPDRGSNQPQHF. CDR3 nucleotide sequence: TGTGCCAGCAGTCCAGACAGGGGTAGCAATCAGCCCCAGCATTTT.

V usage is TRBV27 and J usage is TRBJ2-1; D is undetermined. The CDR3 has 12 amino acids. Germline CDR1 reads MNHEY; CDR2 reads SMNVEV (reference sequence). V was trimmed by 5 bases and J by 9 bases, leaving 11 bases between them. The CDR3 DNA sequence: TGTGCCAGCAGTCCCAGTCCGGGTGAGCAGTTCTTC. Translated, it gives CASSPSPGEQFF.

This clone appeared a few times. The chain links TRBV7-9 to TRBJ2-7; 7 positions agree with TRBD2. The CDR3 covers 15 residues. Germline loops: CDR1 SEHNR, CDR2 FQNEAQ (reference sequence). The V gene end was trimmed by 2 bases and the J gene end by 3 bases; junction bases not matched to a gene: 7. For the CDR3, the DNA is TGTGCCAGCAGCTTAAGTCTAGCGGAGGACTACGAGCAGTACTTC. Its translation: CASSLSLAEDYEQYF.

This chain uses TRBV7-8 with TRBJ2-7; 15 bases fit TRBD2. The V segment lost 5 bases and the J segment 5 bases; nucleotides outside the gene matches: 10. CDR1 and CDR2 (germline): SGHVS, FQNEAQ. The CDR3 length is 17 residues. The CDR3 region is CASSPGLAGGLFHEQYF. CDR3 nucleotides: TGTGCCAGCAGCCCAGGACTAGCGGGAGGGCTATTCCACGAGCAGTACTTC.

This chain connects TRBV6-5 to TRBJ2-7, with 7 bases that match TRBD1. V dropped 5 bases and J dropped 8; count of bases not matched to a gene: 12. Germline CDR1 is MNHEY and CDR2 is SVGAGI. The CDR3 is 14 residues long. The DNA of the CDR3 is TGTGCCAGCAGTACTCGGGGACAGATGAGGAAGCAGTACTTC. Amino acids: CASSTRGQMRKQYF.

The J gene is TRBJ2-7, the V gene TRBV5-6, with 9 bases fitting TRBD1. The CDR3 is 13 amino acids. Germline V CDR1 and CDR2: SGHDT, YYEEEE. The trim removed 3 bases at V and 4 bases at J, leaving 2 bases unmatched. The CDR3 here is CASSSGTGYEQYF. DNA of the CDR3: TGTGCCAGCAGCTCGGGGACAGGGTACGAGCAGTACTTC.

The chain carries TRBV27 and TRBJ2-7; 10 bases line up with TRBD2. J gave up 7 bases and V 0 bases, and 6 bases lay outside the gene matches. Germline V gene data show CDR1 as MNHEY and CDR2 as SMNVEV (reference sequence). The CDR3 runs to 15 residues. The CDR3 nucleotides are TGTGCCAGCAGTTTATCGGCTAGCGGGAGTTGGGAGCAGTACTTC. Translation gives CASSLSASGSWEQYF.

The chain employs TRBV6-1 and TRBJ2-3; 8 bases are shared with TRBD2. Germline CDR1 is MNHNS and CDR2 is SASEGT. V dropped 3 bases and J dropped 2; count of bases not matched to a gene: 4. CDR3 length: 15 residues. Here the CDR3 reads CASSEGRGVTDTQYF. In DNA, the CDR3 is TGTGCCAGCAGTGAGGGGCGGGGGGTCACAGATACGCAGTATTTT.

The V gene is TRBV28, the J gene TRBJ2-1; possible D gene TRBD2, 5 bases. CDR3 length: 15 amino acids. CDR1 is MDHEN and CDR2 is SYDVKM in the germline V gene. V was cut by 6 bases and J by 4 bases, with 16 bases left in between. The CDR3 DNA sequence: TGTGCCAGCAGACCTATGTCGGACTTATACAATGAGCAGTTCTTC. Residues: CASRPMSDLYNEQFF.

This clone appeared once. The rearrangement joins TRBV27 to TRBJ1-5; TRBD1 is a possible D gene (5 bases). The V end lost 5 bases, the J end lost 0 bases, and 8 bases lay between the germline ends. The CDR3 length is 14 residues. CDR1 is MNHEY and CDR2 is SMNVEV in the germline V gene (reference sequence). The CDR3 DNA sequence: TGTGCCAGCAGTCACGACAGTAGCAATCAGCCCCAGCATTTT. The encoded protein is CASSHDSSNQPQHF.

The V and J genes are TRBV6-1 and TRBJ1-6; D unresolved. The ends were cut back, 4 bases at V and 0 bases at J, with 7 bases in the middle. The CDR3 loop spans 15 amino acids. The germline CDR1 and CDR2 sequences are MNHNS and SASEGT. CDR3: CASSVGSSYNSPLHF. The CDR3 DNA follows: TGTGCCAGCAGTGTTGGCAGCTCCTATAATTCACCCCTCCACTTT.

The CDR3 DNA reads as TGTGCCAGCAGTGACGGGACTAGCGGGTACAATGAGCAGTTCTTC. Amino acids: CASSDGTSGYNEQFF. The gene calls are TRBV6-4 and TRBJ2-1, with 12 nucleotides matching TRBD2. Trimming cost V 2 bases and J 4 bases; bases outside gene matches: 0. The CDR3 contains 15 residues. Germline CDR1 reads MRHNA; CDR2 reads SNTAGT.

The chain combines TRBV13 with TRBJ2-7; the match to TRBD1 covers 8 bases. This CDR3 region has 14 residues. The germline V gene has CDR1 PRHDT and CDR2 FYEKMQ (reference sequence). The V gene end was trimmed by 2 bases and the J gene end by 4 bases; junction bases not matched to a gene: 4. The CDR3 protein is CASSLWDRLYEQYF. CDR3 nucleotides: TGTGCCAGCAGCTTATGGGACAGGTTGTACGAGCAGTACTTC.

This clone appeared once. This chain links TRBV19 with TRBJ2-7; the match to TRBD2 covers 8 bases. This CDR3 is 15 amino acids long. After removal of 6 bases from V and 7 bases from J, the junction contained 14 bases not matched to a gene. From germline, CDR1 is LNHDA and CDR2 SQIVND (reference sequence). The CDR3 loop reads CASRQLAEPLGEQYF. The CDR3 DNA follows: TGTGCCAGTAGACAACTAGCGGAGCCCTTGGGTGAGCAGTACTTC.